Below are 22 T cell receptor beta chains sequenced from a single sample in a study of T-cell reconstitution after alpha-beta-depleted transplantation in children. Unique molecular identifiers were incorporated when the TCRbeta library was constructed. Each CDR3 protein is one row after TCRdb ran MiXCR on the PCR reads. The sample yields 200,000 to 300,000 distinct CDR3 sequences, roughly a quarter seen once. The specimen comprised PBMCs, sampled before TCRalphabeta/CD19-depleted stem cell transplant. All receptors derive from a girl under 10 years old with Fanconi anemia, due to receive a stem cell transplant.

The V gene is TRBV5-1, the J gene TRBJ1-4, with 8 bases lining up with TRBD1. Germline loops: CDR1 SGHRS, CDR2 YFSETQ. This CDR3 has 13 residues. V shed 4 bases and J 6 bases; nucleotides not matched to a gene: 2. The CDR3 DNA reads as TGCGCCAGCAGCAGGGACAGGCATGAAAAACTGTTTTTT. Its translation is CASSRDRHEKLFF. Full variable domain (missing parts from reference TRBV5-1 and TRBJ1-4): KAGVTQTPRYLIKTRGQQVTLSCSPISGHRSVSWYQQTPGQGLQFLFEYFSETQRNKGNFPGRFSGRQFSNSRSEMNVSTLELGDSALYLCASSRDRHEKLFFGSGTQLSVL.

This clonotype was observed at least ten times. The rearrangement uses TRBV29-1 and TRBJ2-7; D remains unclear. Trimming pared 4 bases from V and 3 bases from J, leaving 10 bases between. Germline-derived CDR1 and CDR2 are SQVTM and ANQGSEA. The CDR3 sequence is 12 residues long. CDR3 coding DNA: TGCAGCGTTGGTCAGACCAACTACGAGCAGTACTTC. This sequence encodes CSVGQTNYEQYF.

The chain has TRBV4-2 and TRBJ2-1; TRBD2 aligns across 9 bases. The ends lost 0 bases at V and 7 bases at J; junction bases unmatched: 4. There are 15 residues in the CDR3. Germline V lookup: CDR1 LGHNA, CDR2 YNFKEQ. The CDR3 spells CASSQERGGWNEQFF. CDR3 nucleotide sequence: TGTGCCAGCAGCCAAGAGCGGGGGGGCTGGAATGAGCAGTTCTTC.

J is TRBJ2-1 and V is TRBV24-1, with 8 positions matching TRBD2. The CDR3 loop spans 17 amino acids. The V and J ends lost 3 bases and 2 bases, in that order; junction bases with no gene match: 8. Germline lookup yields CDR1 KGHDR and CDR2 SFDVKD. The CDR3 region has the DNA TGTGCCACCAGTGATCCCCTGGCGGGGGGCCCCTACAATGAGCAGTTCTTC. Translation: CATSDPLAGGPYNEQFF.

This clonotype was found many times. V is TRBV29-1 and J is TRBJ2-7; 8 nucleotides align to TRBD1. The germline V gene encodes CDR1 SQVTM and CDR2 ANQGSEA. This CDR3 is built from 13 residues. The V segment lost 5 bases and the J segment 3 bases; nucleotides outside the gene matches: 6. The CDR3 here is CSVWTGNGYEQYF. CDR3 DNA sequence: TGCAGCGTTTGGACAGGGAATGGCTACGAGCAGTACTTC.

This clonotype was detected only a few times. CDR3 DNA: TGCGCCAGCAGCACGGACCGGACAGGGGAAAGGTACGAGCAGTACTTC. Translation: CASSTDRTGERYEQYF. The chain uses TRBV5-1 and TRBJ2-7; 9 nucleotides agree with TRBD1. V lost 4 bases, J lost 4 bases, and 12 bases stayed unmatched. Germline V gene sequence: CDR1 SGHRS, CDR2 YFSETQ. This CDR3 is built from 16 residues.

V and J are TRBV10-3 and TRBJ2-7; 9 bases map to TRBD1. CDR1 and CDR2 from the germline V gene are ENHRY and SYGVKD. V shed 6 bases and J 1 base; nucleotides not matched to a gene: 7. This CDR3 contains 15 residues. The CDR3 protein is CAIRDPGTGSYEQYF. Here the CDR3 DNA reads TGTGCCATCAGAGATCCCGGGACAGGGTCCTACGAGCAGTACTTC.

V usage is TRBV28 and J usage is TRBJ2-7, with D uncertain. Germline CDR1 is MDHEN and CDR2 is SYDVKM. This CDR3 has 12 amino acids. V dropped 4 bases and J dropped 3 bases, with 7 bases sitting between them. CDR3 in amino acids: CASSSTYYEQYF. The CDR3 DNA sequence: TGTGCCAGCAGTTCTACGTACTACGAGCAGTACTTC.

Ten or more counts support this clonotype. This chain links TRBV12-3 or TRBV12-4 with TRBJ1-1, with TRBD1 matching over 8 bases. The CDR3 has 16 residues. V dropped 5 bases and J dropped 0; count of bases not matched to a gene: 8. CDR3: CASSPRTGRMNTEAFF. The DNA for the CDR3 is TGTGCCAGCAGTCCCCGGACAGGGCGCATGAACACTGAAGCTTTCTTT.

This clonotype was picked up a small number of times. The CDR3 coding sequence is TGCAGCGCTATCGGTGGGGGGTCCTACGAGCAGTACTTC. Translation gives CSAIGGGSYEQYF. The gene calls are TRBV29-1 and TRBJ2-7, with a tentative D call TRBD2 (6 bases). V lost 7 bases and J lost 1, with 14 bases in between. Germline V gene sequence: CDR1 SQVTM, CDR2 ANQGSEA. The CDR3 has 13 amino acids.

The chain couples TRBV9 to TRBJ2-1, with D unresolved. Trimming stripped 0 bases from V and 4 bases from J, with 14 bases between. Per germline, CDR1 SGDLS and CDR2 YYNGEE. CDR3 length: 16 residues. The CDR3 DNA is TGTGCCAGCAGCGTAGAGCTGGTGGGGAAATACAATGAGCAGTTCTTC. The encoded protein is CASSVELVGKYNEQFF.

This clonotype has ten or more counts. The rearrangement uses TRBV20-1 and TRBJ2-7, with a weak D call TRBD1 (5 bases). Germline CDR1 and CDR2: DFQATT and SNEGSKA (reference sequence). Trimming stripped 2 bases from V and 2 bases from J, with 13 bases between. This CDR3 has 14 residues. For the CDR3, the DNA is TGCAGTGCTAGATCCGCGACAGCCGCCTACGAGCAGTACTTC. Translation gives CSARSATAAYEQYF.

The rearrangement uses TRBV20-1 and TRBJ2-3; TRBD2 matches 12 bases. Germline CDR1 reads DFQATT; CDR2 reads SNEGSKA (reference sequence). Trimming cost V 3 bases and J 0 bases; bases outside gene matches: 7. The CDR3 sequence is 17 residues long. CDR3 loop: CSASLLAGGLSTDTQYF. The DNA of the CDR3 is TGCAGTGCTAGTCTGCTAGCGGGGGGGCTTAGCACAGATACGCAGTATTTT.

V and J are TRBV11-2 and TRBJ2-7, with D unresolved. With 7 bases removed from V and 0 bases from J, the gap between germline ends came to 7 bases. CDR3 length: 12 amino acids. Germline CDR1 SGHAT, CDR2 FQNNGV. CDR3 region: CASKGTSYEQYF. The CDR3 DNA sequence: TGTGCCAGCAAGGGCACCTCCTACGAGCAGTACTTC.

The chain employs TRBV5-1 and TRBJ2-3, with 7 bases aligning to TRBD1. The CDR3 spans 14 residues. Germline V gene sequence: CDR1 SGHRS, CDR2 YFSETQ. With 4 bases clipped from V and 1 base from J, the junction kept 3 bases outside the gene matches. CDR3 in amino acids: CASSEGTGTDTQYF. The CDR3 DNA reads TGCGCCAGCAGCGAAGGGACAGGCACAGATACGCAGTATTTT.

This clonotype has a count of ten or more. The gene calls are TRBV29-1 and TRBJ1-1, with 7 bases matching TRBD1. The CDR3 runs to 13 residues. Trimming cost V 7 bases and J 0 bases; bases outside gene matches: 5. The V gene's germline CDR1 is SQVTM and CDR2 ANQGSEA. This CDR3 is CSAQQGMNTEAFF. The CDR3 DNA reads TGCAGCGCACAACAGGGGATGAACACTGAAGCTTTCTTT.

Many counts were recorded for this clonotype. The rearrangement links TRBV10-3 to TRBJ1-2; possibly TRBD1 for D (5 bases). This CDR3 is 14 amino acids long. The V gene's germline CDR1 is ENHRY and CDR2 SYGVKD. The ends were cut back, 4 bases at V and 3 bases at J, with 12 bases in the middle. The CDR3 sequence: CAISAGPGDYGYTF. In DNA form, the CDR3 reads TGTGCCATCAGTGCAGGGCCGGGGGACTATGGCTACACCTTC.

In DNA form, the CDR3 reads TGTGCCAGCAACCCGGGGGGGAATGAGCAGTTCTTC. Its translation is CASNPGGNEQFF. This chain links TRBV12-3 or TRBV12-4 with TRBJ2-1; the match to TRBD2 covers 8 bases. J lost 7 bases, V lost 7 bases, and 3 bases had no gene match. CDR3 length: 12 amino acids.

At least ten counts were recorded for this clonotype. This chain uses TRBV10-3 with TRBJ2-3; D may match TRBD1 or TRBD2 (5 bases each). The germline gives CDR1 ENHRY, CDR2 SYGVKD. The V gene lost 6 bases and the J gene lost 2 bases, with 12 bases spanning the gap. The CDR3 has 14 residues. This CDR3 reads CAISGAGTTDTQYF. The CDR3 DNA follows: TGTGCCATCAGCGGGGCCGGTACCACAGATACGCAGTATTTT.

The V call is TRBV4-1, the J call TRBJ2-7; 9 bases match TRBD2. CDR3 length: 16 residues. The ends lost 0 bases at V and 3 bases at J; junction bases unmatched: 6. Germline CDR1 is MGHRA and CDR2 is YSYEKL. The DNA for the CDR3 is TGCGCCAGCAGCCAAGATTGGCTAGCGGGGTACTACGAGCAGTACTTC. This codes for CASSQDWLAGYYEQYF.

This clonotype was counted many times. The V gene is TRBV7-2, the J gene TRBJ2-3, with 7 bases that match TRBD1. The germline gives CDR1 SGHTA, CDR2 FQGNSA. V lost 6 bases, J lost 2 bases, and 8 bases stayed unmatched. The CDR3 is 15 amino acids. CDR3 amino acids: CASRVDRASTDTQYF. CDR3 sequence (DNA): TGTGCCAGCAGGGTAGACAGGGCCTCCACAGATACGCAGTATTTT.

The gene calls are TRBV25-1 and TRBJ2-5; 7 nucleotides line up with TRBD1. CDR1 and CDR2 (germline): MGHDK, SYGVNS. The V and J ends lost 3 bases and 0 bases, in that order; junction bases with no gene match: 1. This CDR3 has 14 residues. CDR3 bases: TGTGCCAGCAGTGAGGACAGGTACCAAGAGACCCAGTACTTC. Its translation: CASSEDRYQETQYF.